This T cell receptor beta chain was found in a study of T-cell memory formation after mild COVID-19 (dated by TCRdb to the early 2020s). Concerning the study at large: TCR sequence clusters from the two donors were largely donor specific. Two young, previously healthy adult volunteers made up the cohort, one male and one female. T-cell clones expanding and contracting after mild COVID-19 in a couple of donors were tracked by longitudinal TCRalpha and TCRbeta repertoire sequencing.

This clonotype was detected only a few times. Its specific antigen is unknown. No base qualities exist here, and no much larger clone lies one base off it. What the study reported, not specific to this receptor: Contracting CD4+ clones appeared mostly in the CM and EM memory subsets, whereas CD8+ clones were enriched in EMRA. Clones that contracted from day 15 to 85 showed balanced CD4/CD8 phenotypes, whereas a second wave of clones that expanded from day 15 to 37 leaned towards CD4+. The study included only a couple of mild cases, and larger cohorts that include severe cases with pre-infection samples were judged to be necessary. The second-wave clones that peaked on day 37 were not confirmed to be SARS-CoV-2 specific. Some responding clones were detected in pre-infection memory, suggesting pre-existing cross-reactive memory T cells joined the SARS-CoV-2 response.

The instrument given in TCRdb is Illumina NovaSeq 6000. cDNA libraries for TCRalpha and TCRbeta were prepared by 5'RACE using constant-segment primers, with sample barcodes and unique molecular identifiers added. Trizol reagent was used to extract RNA from every sample. The libraries were amplified in two PCR steps, and the second step added a second sample barcode and Illumina TruSeq adapters. Sequencing of libraries was performed on an Illumina NovaSeq with 2 x 150 bp paired-end reads. The paper's data handling went like this. The reads were demultiplexed and collapsed into UMI-guided consensus sequences using migec v1.2.7. Using mixcr v2.1.11, UMI consensuses were aligned to TRA and TRB V and J templates and then assembled into clonotypes. A clonotype was counted as expanded or contracted only if both edgeR and NoisET called the change significant, with noise models trained on biological replicates. For edgeR calls, the cutoffs were a false discovery rate-adjusted p below 0.01 and a log2 fold-change threshold of 1. As an exploratory analysis of dynamics, max-normalized trajectories of the 1000 most abundant clonotypes were examined with PCA combined with hierarchical clustering. The CD4 or CD8 phenotype of responding clones was assigned using the separately sequenced CD4+ and CD8+ repertoires. The public sequencing data were trimmed at Q25 with fastp and processed into clonotypes with MiXCR by TCRdb, which kept only in-frame beta chains. All rows with the same CDR3 protein become a single entry with the most common DNA and genes. The V and J calls and clone size come from TCRdb's table, not from the authors' own analysis. The sample has 450,000 to 650,000 distinct CDR3 sequences on record, around 20% of them singletons. Under 15% of the sample comes from the top ten.

CDR1 and CDR2, per the germline V gene, are SGHVS and FNYEAQ. Counted from cysteine to phenylalanine, this CDR3 has 16 amino acids. The kept DNA is CDR3 alone, 48 bases in frame from the first base. V sheds 1 base and J sheds 1 base, leaving 13 bases between their ends. PBMCs were isolated by Ficoll-Paque density gradient centrifugation. The clonotype was recovered from an adult woman who had mild COVID-19 (a few samples of this study predate the infection). The sample titles of this study are shuffled in the database, so cell type and time point are left out; the donor was told from shared clones. The sample consisted of PBMCs or a T cell subset sorted from them (not recorded which). This receptor chain uses TRBV7-6 and TRBJ2-5, with a tentative D gene TRBD2 over 5 matching bases. This receptor has the CDR3 CASSLGRLAVQETQYF. The sequence in DNA is TGTGCCAGCAGCTTAGGTCGGCTAGCAGTCCAAGAGACCCAGTACTTC. Here the CDR3 is joined to the reference TRBV7-6 and TRBJ2-5 genes, and the full variable domain is: GAGVSQSPRYKVTKRGQDVALRCDPISGHVSLYWYRQALGQGPEFLTYFNYEAQQDKSGLPNDRFSAERPEGSISTLTIQRTEQRDSAMYRCASSLGRLAVQETQYFGPGTRLLVL.